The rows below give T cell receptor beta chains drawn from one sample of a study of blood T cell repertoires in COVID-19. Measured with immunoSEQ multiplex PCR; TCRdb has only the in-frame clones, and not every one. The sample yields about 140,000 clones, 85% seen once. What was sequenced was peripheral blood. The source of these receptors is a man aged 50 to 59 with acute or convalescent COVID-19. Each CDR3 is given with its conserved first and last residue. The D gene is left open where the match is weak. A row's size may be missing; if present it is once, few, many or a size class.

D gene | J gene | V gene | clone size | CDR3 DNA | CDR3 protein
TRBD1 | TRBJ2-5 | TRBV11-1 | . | TGTGCCAGCAGCCCCTGGACAGGGGGAGAGACCCAGTACTTC | CASSPWTGGETQYF
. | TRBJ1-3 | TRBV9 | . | TGTGCCAGCACCCAGCGGCCCTACTCTGGAAACACCATATATTTT | CASTQRPYSGNTIYF
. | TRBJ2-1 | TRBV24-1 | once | TGTGCCACCAGTGACCCCATTTTCAGCGAGAGCTCCTACAATGAGCAGTTCTTC | CATSDPIFSESSYNEQFF
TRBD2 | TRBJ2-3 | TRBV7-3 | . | TGTGCCAGCAGCTTATCGCCCACTAGCGGCACAGATACGCAGTATTTT | CASSLSPTSGTDTQYF
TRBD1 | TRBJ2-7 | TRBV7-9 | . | TGTGCCAGCAGCTTAGGCGGGACAGGAGTCTACGAGCAGTACTTC | CASSLGGTGVYEQYF
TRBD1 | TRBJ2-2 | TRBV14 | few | TGTGCCAGCAGCCCAACCCCCACAGGGGGCTTCACCGGGGAGCTGTTTTTT | CASSPTPTGGFTGELFF
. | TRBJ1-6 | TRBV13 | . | TGTGCCAGCAGCACGGGGGTTGGCTCACCCCTCCACTTT | CASSTGVGSPLHF
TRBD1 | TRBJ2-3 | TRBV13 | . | TGTGCCAGCAGCTCCACAGGGGGCAGGGATACGCAGTATTTT | CASSSTGGRDTQYF
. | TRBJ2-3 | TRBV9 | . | TGTGCCAGCAGCGAACAGGGAGATACGCAGTATTTT | CASSEQGDTQYF
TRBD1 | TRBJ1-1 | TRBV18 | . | TGTGCCAGCTCACAGGGGGCGAACACTGAAGCTTTCTTT | CASSQGANTEAFF
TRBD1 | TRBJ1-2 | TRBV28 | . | TGTGCCAGCAGTTCCCCCTCGGGACAGGGATTTAACTATGGCTACACCTTC | CASSSPSGQGFNYGYTF
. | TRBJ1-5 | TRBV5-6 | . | TGTGCCAGCAGCTTGAGCCTGGATCAGCCCCAGCATTTT | CASSLSLDQPQHF
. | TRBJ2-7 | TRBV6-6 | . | TGTGCCAGCAGGAGAACAGGTCGACAGTACTTC | CASRRTGRQYF
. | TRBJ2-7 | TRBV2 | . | TGTGCCAGCATGCGTGGAGAAGGCTACGAGCAGTACTTC | CASMRGEGYEQYF
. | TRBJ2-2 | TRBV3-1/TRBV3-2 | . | TGTGCCAGCAGCCGCGGAGCTGGGAACACCGGGGAGCTGTTTTTT | CASSRGAGNTGELFF
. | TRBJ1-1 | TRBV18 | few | TGTGCCAGCTCACCATTCTTGAACAGGGAGATGGGTACTGAAGCTTTCTTT | CASSPFLNREMGTEAFF
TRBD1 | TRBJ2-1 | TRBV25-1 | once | TGTGCCAGCGCCCGGGACAGGGCGGGTGAGCAGTTCTTC | CASARDRAGEQFF
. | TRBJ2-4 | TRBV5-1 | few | TGCGCCAGCAGCTCACAGAACATTCAGTACTTC | CASSSQNIQYF
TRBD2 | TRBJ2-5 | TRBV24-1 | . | TGTGCCACCAGTCCCGGGGCGCGGGGGGCTCAAGAGACCCAGTACTTC | CATSPGARGAQETQYF
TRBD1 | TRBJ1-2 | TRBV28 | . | TGTGCCACTTTACCCAGGAACAGGGGTAACTATGGCTACACCTTC | CATLPRNRGNYGYTF
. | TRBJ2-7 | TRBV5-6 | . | TGTGCCAGCAGCTTCGCGTTACAGGGACCCTACGAGCAGTACTTC | CASSFALQGPYEQYF
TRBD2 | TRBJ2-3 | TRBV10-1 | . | TGCGCCAGCAGTGAGGAGACTAGCGGGACTGGAGATACGCAGTATTTT | CASSEETSGTGDTQYF
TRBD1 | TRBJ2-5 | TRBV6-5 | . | TGTGCCAGCAGTTACACAGGGGGCGAAGAGACCCAGTACTTC | CASSYTGGEETQYF
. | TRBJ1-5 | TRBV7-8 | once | TGTGCCAGCAGCTTAAACGAGGTCAGCAATCAGCCCCAGCATTTT | CASSLNEVSNQPQHF
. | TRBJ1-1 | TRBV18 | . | TGTGCCAGCTCAAGAGGGACACCGGACACTGAAGCTTTCTTT | CASSRGTPDTEAFF
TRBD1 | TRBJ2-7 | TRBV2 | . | TGTGCCAGCAGTGAAGGGGGGCAGGGGGTAACCTACGAGCAGTACTTC | CASSEGGQGVTYEQYF
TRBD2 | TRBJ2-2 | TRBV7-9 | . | TGTGCCAGCAGCCCCCGGGGAGCGGGGGGCTCCGGGGAGCTGTTTTTT | CASSPRGAGGSGELFF